Presented here are 2 T cell receptor beta chains from one specimen sequenced in a study of vaccination and CD4 T cells after COVID-19. The assay that was used to sequence DNA from cultured CD4+ T cells was the Oncomine TCR Beta short-read assay. TCRdb recomputed calls from the PCR reads with MiXCR, one row per CDR3 protein. The repertoire has about 21,000 distinct CDR3 sequences, 30% to 45% of them found once; the top ten carry over 4%. Their antigens are not known. The sample's treatment: approximately nine-day PBMC culture with coronavirus spike peptide pools or control peptides (ViraFEST assay). Material: CD4+ T cells from blood, cultured in vitro, obtained before SARS-CoV-2 vaccination. These receptors came from a human donor who had recovered from COVID-19.

The gene calls are TRBV28 and TRBJ2-5; D may be TRBD1 or TRBD2 (5 bases each). Trimming shortened V by 4 bases and J by 2 bases, and 17 bases separated the two germline ends. The CDR3 totals 16 residues. Looked up from germline, CDR1 is MDHEN and CDR2 is SYDVKM. CDR3 residues: CASSSLKGTAQETQYF. The CDR3 region has the DNA TGTGCCAGCAGTTCATTAAAAGGGACGGCTCAAGAGACCCAGTACTTC.

V and J are TRBV20-1 and TRBJ2-1, with 10 bases identical to TRBD1. Germline V gene lookup returns CDR1 DFQATT and CDR2 SNEGSKA (reference sequence). The length of the CDR3 is 19 residues. V shed 1 base, J shed 7 bases, and the junction held 19 bases outside the gene matches. The CDR3 nucleotides read TGCAGTGCTAGAGCTCTAAGTCTACCGGGACAGGGGTTCAAGAATGAGCAGTTCTTC. It translates to CSARALSLPGQGFKNEQFF.